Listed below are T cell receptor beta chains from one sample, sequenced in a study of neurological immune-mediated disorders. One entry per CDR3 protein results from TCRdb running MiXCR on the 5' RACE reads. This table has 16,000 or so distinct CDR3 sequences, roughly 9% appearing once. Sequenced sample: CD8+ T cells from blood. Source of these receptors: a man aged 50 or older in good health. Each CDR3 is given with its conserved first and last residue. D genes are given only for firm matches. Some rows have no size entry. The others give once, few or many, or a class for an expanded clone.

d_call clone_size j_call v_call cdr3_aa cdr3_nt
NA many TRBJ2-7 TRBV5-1 CASSRALSPEQYF TGCGCCAGCAGCCGGGCGCTAAGTCCGGAGCAGTACTTC
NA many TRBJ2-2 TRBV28 CASTSRWAGGELFF TGTGCCAGCACATCCCGTTGGGCGGGCGGGGAGCTGTTTTTT
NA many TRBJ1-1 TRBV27 CASSPLAEDTEAFF TGTGCCAGCAGTCCCCTCGCGGAGGACACTGAAGCTTTCTTT
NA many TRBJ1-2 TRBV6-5 CASSQYRVPNYGYTF TGTGCCAGCAGTCAATACAGGGTCCCTAACTATGGCTACACCTTC
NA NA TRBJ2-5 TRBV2 CASSEGRAAGETQYF TGTGCCAGCAGTGAGGGTCGGGCCGCCGGGGAGACCCAGTACTTC
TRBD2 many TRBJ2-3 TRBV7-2 CASSLTPGLAGAGDTQYF TGTGCCAGCAGCCTCACTCCGGGACTAGCGGGAGCAGGAGATACGCAGTATTTT
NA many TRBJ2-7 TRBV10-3 CAISGDVSYEQYF TGTGCCATCAGTGGGGACGTCTCCTACGAGCAGTACTTC
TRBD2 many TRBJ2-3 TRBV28 CASRPTSGGDHDTQYF TGTGCCAGCAGGCCTACTAGCGGGGGGGACCACGATACGCAGTATTTT
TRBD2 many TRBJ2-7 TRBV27 CASSLSGGSSYEQYF TGTGCCAGCAGTTTATCGGGGGGGAGCTCCTACGAGCAGTACTTC
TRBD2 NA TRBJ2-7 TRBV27 CVSSLSGGADEQYF TGTGTCAGCAGTCTTAGCGGGGGGGCCGACGAGCAGTACTTC
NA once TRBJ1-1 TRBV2 CASSEGVGQMNTDAFF TGTGCCAGCAGTGAAGGTGTGGGTCAGATGAACACTGACGCTTTCTTT
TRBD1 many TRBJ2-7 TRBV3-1 CASSQPRGTGSSEQYF TGTGCCAGCAGCCAACCCCGCGGGACAGGGAGTTCCGAGCAGTACTTC
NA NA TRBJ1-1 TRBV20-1 CSANHLRGARTEAFF TGCAGTGCTAACCATTTGCGGGGGGCTAGGACTGAAGCTTTCTTT
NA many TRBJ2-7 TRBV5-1 CASSLTVSYEQYF TGCGCCAGCAGCTTGACAGTTTCCTACGAGCAGTACTTC
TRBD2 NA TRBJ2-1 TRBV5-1 CASSFRLAASSYNEQFF TGCGCCAGCAGCTTCCGACTAGCGGCTAGCTCCTACAATGAGCAGTTCTTC
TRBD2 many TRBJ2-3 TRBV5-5 CASSYGLASTDTQYF TGTGCCAGCAGCTATGGACTAGCAAGCACAGATACGCAGTATTTT
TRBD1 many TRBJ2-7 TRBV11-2 CASSLGTGAHEQYF TGTGCCAGCAGCTTAGGGACAGGGGCCCACGAGCAGTACTTC
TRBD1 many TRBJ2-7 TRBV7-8 CASSLAGGQGYEQYF TGTGCCAGCAGCTTAGCGGGGGGACAGGGCTACGAGCAGTACTTC
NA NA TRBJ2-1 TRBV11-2 CDSSFSDRAAEASYNEQFF TGTGACAGCAGCTTTTCGGACCGCGCGGCCGAAGCTTCCTACAATGAGCAGTTCTTC
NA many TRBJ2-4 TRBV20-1 CSAEVPGRKNIQYF TGCAGTGCAGAGGTACCGGGACGGAAAAACATTCAGTACTTC
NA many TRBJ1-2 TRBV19 CASSIGWSHGYTF TGTGCCAGTAGTATCGGCTGGAGCCATGGCTACACCTTC
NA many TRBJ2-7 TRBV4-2 CASSQAGAAYEQYF TGTGCCAGCAGCCAAGCAGGGGCTGCCTACGAGCAGTACTTC
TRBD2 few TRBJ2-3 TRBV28 CASSFAGGCTDTQYF TGTGCCAGCAGCTTTGCCGGGGGGTGCACAGATACGCAGTATTTT
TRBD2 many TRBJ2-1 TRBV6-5 CASAAGGSNSNEQFF TGTGCCAGCGCGGCGGGAGGGTCCAATTCGAATGAGCAGTTCTTC
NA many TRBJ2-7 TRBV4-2 CASSQDVAILVGLGYEQYF TGTGCCAGCAGCCAAGATGTGGCGATTTTAGTAGGGCTAGGTTACGAGCAGTACTTC
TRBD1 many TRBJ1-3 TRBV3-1 CASSQATGYGNTIYF TGTGCCAGCAGCCAAGCGACAGGGTACGGAAACACCATATATTTT
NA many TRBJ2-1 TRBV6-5 CASSYGENEQFF TGTGCCAGCAGTTACGGGGAAAATGAGCAGTTCTTC
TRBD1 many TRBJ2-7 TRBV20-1 CSARDDGTGSSYEQYF TGCAGTGCTAGAGATGATGGGACAGGGTCTAGCTACGAGCAGTACTTC
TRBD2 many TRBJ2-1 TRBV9 CASSNIAGAYNEQFF TGTGCCAGCAGCAATATAGCGGGGGCATACAATGAGCAGTTCTTC
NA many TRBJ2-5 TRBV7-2 CASSLSGGEGETQYF TGTGCCAGCAGCTTATCGGGTGGAGAGGGGGAGACCCAGTACTTC
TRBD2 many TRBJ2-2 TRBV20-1 CSARPNGLAGNTGELFF TGCAGTGCTAGACCCAACGGACTAGCGGGAAACACCGGGGAGCTGTTTTTT
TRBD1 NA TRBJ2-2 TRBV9 CASGVGTGAKTGELFF TGTGCCAGCGGGGTAGGGACAGGGGCTAAAACCGGGGAGCTGTTTTTT
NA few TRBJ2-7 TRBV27 CASSLGTPYEQYF TGTGCCAGCAGTCTCGGGACACCTTACGAGCAGTACTTC
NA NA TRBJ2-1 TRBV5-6 CANSFNSYNEQFF TGTGCCAACAGCTTTAACTCCTACAATGAGCAGTTCTTC
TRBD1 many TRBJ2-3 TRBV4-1 CASSPKPGQGIDTQYF TGCGCCAGCAGCCCGAAGCCGGGACAGGGCATAGATACGCAGTATTTT
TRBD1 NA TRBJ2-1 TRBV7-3 CASSGTGPVEQFF TGTGCCAGCAGCGGGACAGGGCCCGTTGAGCAGTTCTTC
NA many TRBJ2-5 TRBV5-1 CASRYAPGVGQETQYF TGCGCCAGCAGGTATGCCCCCGGAGTCGGCCAAGAGACCCAGTACTTC
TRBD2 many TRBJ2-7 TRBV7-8 CASFGGGLADYEQYF TGTGCCAGCTTTGGGGGGGGACTAGCGGATTACGAGCAGTACTTC
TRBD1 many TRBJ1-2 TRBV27 CASSLAQGAMGYTF TGTGCCAGCAGTTTAGCACAGGGGGCGATGGGCTACACCTTC
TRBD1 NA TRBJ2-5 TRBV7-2 CASSSGTGETQYF TGTGCCAGCAGCTCGGGGACAGGGGAGACCCAGTACTTC
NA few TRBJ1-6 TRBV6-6 CASSPAGPHF TGTGCCAGCAGTCCCGCGGGTCCCCACTTT
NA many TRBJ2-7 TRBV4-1 CASSLGVGRASYEQYF TGCGCCAGCAGCCTCGGGGTGGGCAGGGCATCCTACGAGCAGTACTTC
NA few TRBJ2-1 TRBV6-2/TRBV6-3 CASSYWSGRGPYNEQFF TGTGCCAGCAGTTACTGGAGCGGAAGGGGACCCTACAATGAGCAGTTCTTC
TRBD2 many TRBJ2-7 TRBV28 CASSFGTSLYEQYF TGTGCCAGCAGTTTTGGGACTAGCCTATACGAGCAGTACTTC
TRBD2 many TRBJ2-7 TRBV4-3 CASSQDFTSELYEQYF TGCGCCAGCAGCCAAGATTTTACTAGCGAGCTCTACGAGCAGTACTTC
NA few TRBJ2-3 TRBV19 CASIGGTTSTDTQYF TGTGCCAGTATTGGCGGGACCACTAGCACAGATACGCAGTATTTT
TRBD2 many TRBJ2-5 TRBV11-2 CASSGGIGGETQYF TGTGCCAGCAGCGGGGGGATCGGGGGGGAGACCCAGTACTTC
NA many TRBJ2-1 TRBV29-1 CSDRVYNEQFF TGCAGCGACAGGGTTTACAATGAGCAGTTCTTC
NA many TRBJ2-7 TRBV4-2 CASSQDPTGSYEQYF TGTGCCAGCAGCCAAGATCCCACTGGTTCCTACGAGCAGTACTTC
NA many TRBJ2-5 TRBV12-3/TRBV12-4 CASRKETAETQYF TGTGCCAGCAGGAAAGAGACAGCCGAGACCCAGTACTTC
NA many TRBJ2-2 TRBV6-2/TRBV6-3 CASSYLGLEKTGELFF TGTGCCAGCAGTTACTTGGGACTGGAGAAGACCGGGGAGCTGTTTTTT
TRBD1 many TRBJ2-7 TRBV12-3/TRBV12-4 CASSPGTGNEQYF TGTGCCAGCAGCCCCGGGACAGGGAACGAGCAGTACTTC
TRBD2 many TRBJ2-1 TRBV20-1 CSARDLLAGVGGNEQFF TGCAGTGCTAGAGATTTACTAGCGGGAGTAGGTGGCAATGAGCAGTTCTTC
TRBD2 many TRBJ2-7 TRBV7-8 CASSLGLAVSPSYEQYF TGTGCCAGCAGCTTGGGACTAGCGGTTTCCCCCTCCTACGAGCAGTACTTC
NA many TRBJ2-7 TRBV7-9 CASSPTDSYEQYF TGTGCCAGCAGCCCAACAGACTCCTACGAGCAGTACTTC
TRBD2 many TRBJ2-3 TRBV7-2 CASSFLAGAADTQYF TGTGCCAGCAGCTTTTTAGCGGGAGCTGCAGATACGCAGTATTTT
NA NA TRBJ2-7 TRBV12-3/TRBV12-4 CARPPVPYEQYF TGTGCCAGACCCCCAGTACCCTACGAGCAGTACTTC
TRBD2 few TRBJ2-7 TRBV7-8 CASSHPGTSGDEQYF TGTGCCAGCAGCCACCCCGGGACTAGCGGTGACGAGCAGTACTTC
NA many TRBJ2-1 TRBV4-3 CASSQGTGLDEQFF TGCGCCAGCAGCCAAGGCACAGGGTTGGATGAGCAGTTCTTC